A single sample gave rise to the 8 T cell receptor beta chains below, sequenced in a study of PD-1 blockade in classical Hodgkin lymphoma (TCRdb year 2020). Library preparation used the immunoSEQ multiplex PCR assay. Not all clones reach the TCRdb copy of this immuneACCESS table, which keeps in-frame sequences only. Checked studies attribute under half of the gap to unresolved V genes and leave the rest unexplained. The sample table lists some 100,000 clones, just over 90% of them with a count of one. The ten largest clonotypes hold about 2% of the sample. Explained via the paper, the time point label denotes: cycle 4 day 1 (C4D1), after five to seven weeks of nivolumab. All trial patients had relapsed after autologous stem cell transplantation, with cohorts A, B and C differing in prior brentuximab vedotin exposure. The specimen was peripheral blood mononuclear cells (PBMCs), collected before the fourth cycle of nivolumab. The receptors shown here come from a human donor with classical Hodgkin lymphoma.

The chain uses TRBV21-1 and TRBJ2-4; no check of the table's D call, TRBD2, against the DNA was made. TRBV21-1 is labeled a pseudogene. The CDR3 is 17 residues long. The DNA for the CDR3 is TGTGCCAGCAGCCCCCCGGAGGACTGGCTGACCAAAAACATTCAGTACTTC. Translated: CASSPPEDWLTKNIQYF.

Concerning this clone itself: A read error may produce the germline difference seen at one junction end. The chain combines TRBV7-2 with TRBJ2-7, with a possible D match to TRBD2 (5 bases). The CDR3 consists of 14 residues. Looked up from germline, CDR1 is SGHTA and CDR2 is FQGNSA. CDR3 DNA sequence: TGTGCCCGCAGCTTACTAGGGCGGTGGTCCGAGCAGTACTTC. This sequence encodes CARSLLGRWSEQYF.

The chain employs TRBV4-1 and TRBJ1-2; 7 nucleotides match TRBD1. Germline trimming cut 1 base from V and 3 bases from J; bases unmatched to any gene: 11. CDR1 MGHRA and CDR2 YSYEKL come from the germline V gene. The CDR3 is 17 amino acids. The CDR3, as DNA: TGCGCCAGCAGCCAAGCACCCACAGGGGAGCGGGACTATGGCTACACCTTC. Amino acids: CASSQAPTGERDYGYTF.

V and J are TRBV29-1 and TRBJ1-2; TRBD1 matches 8 bases. J gave up 7 bases and V 3 bases, and 10 bases lay outside the gene matches. This CDR3 comprises 14 residues. Germline V gene lookup returns CDR1 SQVTM and CDR2 ANQGSEA. CDR3 bases: TGCAGCGTTGAGTCCAGGGGGCGTGGGATTGGCTACACCTTC. It codes for CSVESRGRGIGYTF.

The chain recombines TRBV5-6 with TRBJ2-5; TRBD1 matches 9 bases. The J call may be incorrect, as the DNA end agrees better with TRBJ2-7. Germline lookup yields CDR1 SGHDT and CDR2 YYEEEE. There are 15 residues in the CDR3. This CDR3 is CASSPGTGITYEQYF. The CDR3 nucleotides are TGTGCCAGCAGCCCTGGGACAGGGATTACCTACGAGCAGTACTTC.

There are a few counts of this clone. For the CDR3, the DNA is TGTGCCAGCAGCTTAAATCCCGCCTTGGGGCCCACCTTC. It is translated as CASSLNPALGPTF. The chain joins TRBV7-3 to TRBJ1-2; D is perhaps TRBD1 (5 bases). Germline loops: CDR1 SGHTA, CDR2 FQGTGA. The CDR3 runs 13 residues. Trimming removed 1 base from V and 13 bases from J, with 16 bases in between.

The rearrangement uses TRBV5-1 and TRBJ2-2; D possibly matches TRBD1 or TRBD2 (6 bases each). V was clipped by 4 bases and J by 3 bases, with 19 bases between them. Germline V gives CDR1 SGHRS, CDR2 YFSETQ. The CDR3 length is 17 residues. CDR3 nucleotide sequence: TGCGCCAGCAGCAGGGCTTGGGGGCCGGGGGACACCGGGGAGCTGTTTTTT. Its protein product is CASSRAWGPGDTGELFF.

This rearrangement joins TRBV5-4 to TRBJ2-2; 8 nucleotides agree with TRBD1. This CDR3 contains 15 residues. V dropped 5 bases and J dropped 7; count of bases not matched to a gene: 10. The germline gives CDR1 SGHNT, CDR2 YYREEE (reference sequence). CDR3 bases: TGTGCCAGCAGGCCGCCCAGGGGGCAAGACGGGGAGCTGTTTTTT. Protein: CASRPPRGQDGELFF.